These 23 T cell receptor beta chains share one sample of origin, sequenced in a study of T cells in localized non-small cell lung cancer. Here immunoSEQ multiplex PCR was the method, and the copy in TCRdb shows in-frame clones only, minus some. The sample consists of 30,000 or so clones, approximately 90% of them appearing once. This specimen was peripheral blood, taken before any cancer treatment. These receptors were obtained from a female donor aged 60 or older with stage I lung adenocarcinoma.

The rearrangement joins TRBV11-2 to TRBJ2-1; 14 nucleotides agree with TRBD2. Looked up from germline, CDR1 is SGHAT and CDR2 is FQNNGV. V was clipped by 3 bases and J by 3 bases; unmatched bases: 4. The CDR3 is 17 amino acids. The CDR3 DNA reads TGTGCCAGCAGCTTGGGACTAGCGGGAGCCTTCTACAATGAGCAGTTCTTC. Translated, it gives CASSLGLAGAFYNEQFF. Complete variable domain (other parts from reference TRBV11-2 and TRBJ2-1): EAGVAQSPRYKIIEKRQSVAFWCNPISGHATLYWYQQILGQGPKLLIQFQNNGVVDDSQLPKDRFSAERLKGVDSTLKIQPAKLEDSAVYLCASSLGLAGAFYNEQFFGPGTRLTVL.

Points on this clone: Its ends do not fully match the called genes, so a read error is possible. This chain links TRBV5-1 with TRBJ1-1; tentative D call: TRBD1 (5 bases). The CDR3 length is 13 residues. CDR1 SGHRS and CDR2 YFSETQ come from the germline V gene. The CDR3 spells CASSGGGYTETFF. CDR3 bases: TGCGCCAGCAGCGGTGGGGGGTACACTGAAACTTTCTTT.

The chain is built from TRBV7-8 and TRBJ1-1; D call uncertain. CDR1 and CDR2 (germline): SGHVS, FQNEAQ. The CDR3 runs 15 residues. Trimming removed 1 base from V and 2 bases from J, with 11 bases in between. CDR3 coding DNA: TGTGCCAGCAGCTTAGAGAGGACGGCAAACACTGAAGCTTTCTTT. Translated: CASSLERTANTEAFF.

Here the CDR3 DNA reads TGCGCCAGCAAGGTCTCGGGGGAGGGTAATCAGCCCCAGCATTTT. Translating it yields CASKVSGEGNQPQHF. This chain joins TRBV10-2 and TRBJ1-5; a weak D match, TRBD1 (5 bases). CDR1 is WSHSY, CDR2 SAAADI, per germline. The CDR3 loop spans 15 amino acids. V was trimmed by 7 bases and J by 4 bases, leaving 17 bases between them.

The V and J genes are TRBV9 and TRBJ1-3; D might be TRBD1 (6 bases). The germline V and J ends were trimmed by 1 base and 2 bases, with 13 bases remaining between them. Looked up from germline, CDR1 is SGDLS and CDR2 is YYNGEE. The length of the CDR3 is 16 residues. CDR3 amino acids: CASSVLPGAAGNTIYF. CDR3 nucleotides: TGTGCCAGCAGCGTACTTCCAGGGGCGGCTGGAAACACCATATATTTT.

The chain carries TRBV29-1 and TRBJ1-1, with D unclear. In germline, CDR1 is SQVTM, CDR2 ANQGSEA. The CDR3 contains 13 residues. The germline V and J ends were trimmed by 6 bases and 1 base, with 12 bases remaining between them. CDR3 sequence (DNA): TGCAGCGTAGTTGGGAGTTGGAACACTGAAGCTTTCTTT. It specifies CSVVGSWNTEAFF.

V and J are TRBV7-2 and TRBJ2-2; perhaps TRBD1 as D (6 bases). The CDR3 is 15 amino acids. Germline V CDR1 and CDR2: SGHTA, FQGNSA. Trimming stripped 1 base from V and 2 bases from J, with 8 bases between. CDR3 DNA: TGTGCCAGCAGCTTAGAGGACAGAAACACCGGGGAGCTGTTTTTT. Encoded protein: CASSLEDRNTGELFF.

This rearrangement joins TRBV6-5 to TRBJ1-1; 8 bases agree with TRBD1. CDR3 length: 15 amino acids. The ends lost 5 bases at V and 5 bases at J; junction bases unmatched: 10. The germline gives CDR1 MNHEY, CDR2 SVGAGI. CDR3 protein: CASSGQGAVGTEAFF. The CDR3 bases are TGTGCCAGCAGTGGACAGGGAGCCGTGGGGACTGAAGCTTTCTTT.

The gene calls are TRBV18 and TRBJ2-7; no reliable D call. The CDR3 loop spans 13 amino acids. The V and J ends lost 3 bases and 6 bases respectively, with 12 bases between them. The germline gives CDR1 KGHSH, CDR2 LQKENI. The CDR3 reads CASSPPGLPEQYF. CDR3 sequence (DNA): TGTGCCAGCTCACCCCCTGGGTTACCCGAGCAGTACTTC. Full variable domain (missing parts from reference TRBV18 and TRBJ2-7): NAGVMQNPRHLVRRRGQEARLRCSPMKGHSHVYWYRQLPEEGLKFMVYLQKENIIDESGMPKERFSAEFPKEGPSILRIQQVVRGDSAAYFCASSPPGLPEQYFGPGTRLTVT.

The chain combines TRBV7-9 with TRBJ1-1; 7 bases are a match to TRBD1. J gave up 6 bases and V 5 bases, and 9 bases lay outside the gene matches. The CDR3 has 14 amino acids. Looked up from germline, CDR1 is SEHNR and CDR2 is FQNEAQ (reference sequence). CDR3 amino acids: CASSIPTGTAEAFF. Written as DNA, the CDR3 is TGTGCCAGCAGCATTCCGACAGGGACGGCTGAAGCTTTCTTT.

The chain has TRBV18 and TRBJ1-3; D is perhaps TRBD1 (5 bases). Trimming cost V 3 bases and J 3 bases, with 15 bases left between them. This CDR3 comprises 16 residues. The germline CDR1 and CDR2 sequences are KGHSH and LQKENI. CDR3 DNA sequence: TGTGCCAGCTCACCCCGGGACCTCACCCATGGAAACACCATATATTTT. Translated, it gives CASSPRDLTHGNTIYF.

This chain uses TRBV11-2 with TRBJ1-1; 8 positions agree with TRBD1. The trim removed 0 bases at V and 4 bases at J, leaving 1 base unmatched. This CDR3 comprises 14 residues. Germline V gene data show CDR1 as SGHAT and CDR2 as FQNNGV. For the CDR3, the DNA is TGTGCCAGCAGCTTAGAACAGGGGGTCACTGAAGCTTTCTTT. Residues: CASSLEQGVTEAFF.

CDR3 DNA: TGTGCCAGCAGTTTCCGACGGTGGCATTTT. This codes for CASSFRRWHF. The chain carries TRBV28 and TRBJ1-5; D gene unclear. This CDR3 spans 10 amino acids. In germline, CDR1 is MDHEN, CDR2 SYDVKM. V was cut by 3 bases and J by 15 bases, with 9 bases left in between.

This rearrangement joins TRBV27 to TRBJ2-1; possibly TRBD2 for D (5 bases). The CDR3 runs to 12 residues. Germline V gene sequence: CDR1 MNHEY, CDR2 SMNVEV (reference sequence). Trimming took 5 bases from V and 7 from J, leaving 9 bases between them. CDR3 nucleotides: TGTGCCAGCAGTCCCCGGGATAATGAGCAGTTCTTC. It specifies CASSPRDNEQFF.

V gene TRBV7-8 combines with J gene TRBJ1-3; D call uncertain. Germline V gene sequence: CDR1 SGHVS, CDR2 FQNEAQ. The ends were cut back, 4 bases at V and 1 base at J, with 20 bases in the middle. This CDR3 has 18 amino acids. This chain's CDR3 is CASSSTVPGPGSGNTIYF. CDR3 DNA: TGTGCCAGCAGCTCAACCGTTCCGGGCCCAGGATCTGGAAACACCATATATTTT.

This chain links TRBV6-1 with TRBJ2-6; a possible D gene is TRBD1 (6 bases). With 11 bases removed from V and 2 bases from J, the gap between germline ends came to 10 bases. The CDR3 length is 13 residues. From germline, CDR1 is MNHNS and CDR2 SASEGT. The CDR3 DNA follows: TGTGCCTTACAGGGCCCTGGGGCCAACGTCCTGACTTTC. It yields the protein CALQGPGANVLTF.

The chain's CDR3 is CASSDRGQGEQYF. The CDR3 DNA reads as TGTGCCAGCTCGGACAGGGGGCAAGGCGAGCAGTACTTC. V usage is TRBV18 and J usage is TRBJ2-7, with 11 bases that match TRBD1. Germline CDR1 reads KGHSH; CDR2 reads LQKENI. J was trimmed by 6 bases and V by 6 bases; bases with no gene match: 4. CDR3 length: 13 residues.

CDR3 DNA sequence: TGTGCCAGCAGCGGAGGTGGCCCCCAATACCGTGGCTATGGCTACACCTTC. Its protein is CASSGGGPQYRGYGYTF. The V and J genes are TRBV7-9 and TRBJ1-2; D not certain. The germline V and J ends were trimmed by 5 bases and 4 bases, with 23 bases remaining between them. The CDR3 length is 17 residues. In germline, CDR1 is SEHNR, CDR2 FQNEAQ (reference sequence).

The CDR3 nucleotides read TGCGCCAGCAGCCAAGGAGGGACCGCGAGCAATCAGCCCCAGCATTTT. It codes for CASSQGGTASNQPQHF. This rearrangement joins TRBV4-1 to TRBJ1-5, with D possibly being TRBD1 (5 bases). The CDR3 consists of 16 residues. Germline-derived CDR1 and CDR2 are MGHRA and YSYEKL. V lost 1 base and J lost 1, with 11 bases in between.

The rearrangement links TRBV7-2 to TRBJ2-1, with TRBD1 as a possible D gene (7 bases). In germline, CDR1 is SGHTA, CDR2 FQGNSA. The V gene lost 3 bases and the J gene lost 4 bases, with 10 bases spanning the gap. The CDR3 extends over 14 amino acids. The CDR3 DNA follows: TGTGCCAGCAGCTTCCAGGGGGGATACAATGAGCAGTTCTTC. Residues: CASSFQGGYNEQFF.

The chain is built from TRBV7-9 and TRBJ2-3; 11 bases are shared with TRBD2. CDR1 is SEHNR, CDR2 FQNEAQ, per germline (reference sequence). V shed 7 bases and J 8 bases; nucleotides not matched to a gene: 8. The CDR3 has 14 residues. The CDR3 reads CASTTGTSGTTQYF. DNA of the CDR3: TGTGCCAGCACGACCGGGACTAGCGGAACTACGCAGTATTTT. The full variable domain, with the rest looked up from reference TRBV7-9 and TRBJ2-3, is DTGVSQNPRHKITKRGQNVTFRCDPISEHNRLYWYRQTLGQGPEFLTYFQNEAQLEKSRLLSDRFSAERPKGSFSTLEIQRTEQGDSAMYLCASTTGTSGTTQYFGPGTRLTVL.

The chain uses TRBV4-1 and TRBJ1-6, with TRBD1 identical over 7 bases. V shed 5 bases and J 6 bases; nucleotides not matched to a gene: 7. The CDR3 is made up of 15 amino acids. In germline, CDR1 is MGHRA, CDR2 YSYEKL. CDR3 sequence (DNA): TGCGCCAGCAGCTGGGCGGGACAGCTTAATTCACCCCTCCACTTT. The encoded protein is CASSWAGQLNSPLHF.

The rearrangement links TRBV28 to TRBJ1-4; TRBD1 is a possible D gene (6 bases). The V gene's germline CDR1 is MDHEN and CDR2 SYDVKM. Trimming left V 10 bases short and J 1 base short, with 16 bases between. The CDR3 sequence is 15 residues long. CDR3 in amino acids: CATIGQRGTNEKLFF. CDR3 coding DNA: TGTGCCACTATCGGACAGCGAGGAACTAATGAAAAACTGTTTTTT.